This T cell receptor (beta chain) was observed in a study of T-cell reconstitution after alpha-beta-depleted transplantation in children. The CDR3 covers 14 residues. Trimming shortened V by 2 bases and J by 0 bases, and 4 bases separated the two germline ends. Germline V lookup: CDR1 SEHNR, CDR2 FQNEAQ (reference sequence). Whole-study results and caveats: Surviving recipient T cells and thymic progenitors produced the high day-60 TCRbeta diversity seen in some patients. Newly produced T cells mostly accounted for T-cell counts and diversity one year post-transplant.

Details on this clonotype: Its antigen is still unknown.

A TCRbeta library incorporating unique molecular identifiers was prepared. MiXCR was run by TCRdb on the PCR reads, yielding one entry per CDR3 protein. The sample holds approximately 47,000 distinct CDR3 sequences, about 50% seen once. The sequencing used peripheral blood, collected before TCRalphabeta/CD19-depleted stem cell transplant. The chain combines TRBV7-9 with TRBJ2-2; D is unresolved. The source is a boy less than two years old with SCID, due to receive a stem cell transplant. The CDR3, as DNA: TGTGCCAGCAGCTTAACACCGAACACCGGGGAGCTGTTTTTT. Its translation is CASSLTPNTGELFF. Based on the CDR3 plus reference TRBV7-9 and TRBJ2-2, the full variable domain is DTGVSQNPRHKITKRGQNVTFRCDPISEHNRLYWYRQTLGQGPEFLTYFQNEAQLEKSRLLSDRFSAERPKGSFSTLEIQRTEQGDSAMYLCASSLTPNTGELFFGEGSRLTVL.